What follows are 12 T cell receptor beta chains derived from one specimen sequenced in a study of spatial heterogeneity in lung cancer. TCRdb reprocessed the 5' RACE reads with MiXCR, giving one entry per CDR3 protein. The data hold 60,000 to 80,000 distinct CDR3 sequences, with about an eighth observed a single time. Time point meaning: sample taken at primary tumor resection. Unsorted whole RNA samples from tumor, nontumor lung or frozen PBMC were sequenced. The sample here was PBMCs, taken at surgery. These receptor sequences come from a male donor with early-stage non-small cell lung cancer.

There are a few counts of this clonotype. The chain couples TRBV27 to TRBJ1-1; TRBD1 is a possible D gene (5 bases). CDR1 MNHEY and CDR2 SMNVEV come from the germline V gene (reference sequence). V dropped 2 bases and J dropped 2 bases, with 15 bases sitting between them. The CDR3 totals 16 residues. Here the CDR3 DNA reads TGTGCCAGCAGTTTAACACCGGGACGGATAAACACTGAAGCTTTCTTT. Amino acid sequence: CASSLTPGRINTEAFF.

J is TRBJ2-6 and V is TRBV7-2, with a tentative D call TRBD1 (6 bases). CDR3 length: 16 residues. Germline values: CDR1 SGHTA, CDR2 FQGNSA. V was pared by 5 bases and J by 1 base, with 12 bases between. The CDR3 spells CASSVDRISGANVLTF. CDR3 in DNA: TGTGCCAGCAGCGTAGACAGGATTTCTGGGGCCAACGTCCTGACTTTC.

This clonotype was seen at least ten times. CDR3 residues: CASSFLRPEGTQYF. DNA of the CDR3: TGTGCCAGCAGCTTTTTAAGGCCCGAGGGGACCCAGTACTTC. V usage is TRBV7-2 and J usage is TRBJ2-5, with a tentative D call TRBD2 (5 bases). The CDR3 consists of 14 residues. CDR1 and CDR2 (germline): SGHTA, FQGNSA. With 3 bases removed from V and 7 bases from J, the gap between germline ends came to 15 bases.

This clonotype was picked up a small number of times. The chain recombines TRBV7-2 with TRBJ1-5; D not resolved. The germline CDR1 and CDR2 sequences are SGHTA and FQGNSA. CDR3 length equals 15 residues. V lost 1 base and J 1 base, leaving 8 bases between the germline ends. CDR3 sequence (DNA): TGTGCCAGCAGCTTAGAAACAGCAAGCAATCAGCCCCAGCATTTT. As protein: CASSLETASNQPQHF.

The chain uses TRBV6-2 or TRBV6-3 and TRBJ2-1; D gene uncertain. Trimming pared 3 bases from V and 7 bases from J, leaving 10 bases between. Germline loops: CDR1 MNHEY, CDR2 SVGEGT. The CDR3 contains 13 residues. The CDR3 is CASSYSTSNEQFF. CDR3 coding DNA: TGTGCCAGCAGTTATAGTACGAGTAATGAGCAGTTCTTC.

The CDR3 is CASSLERGSNEQFF. The CDR3, as DNA: TGTGCCAGCAGCTTAGAAAGGGGTTCCAATGAGCAGTTCTTC. The chain uses TRBV11-1 and TRBJ2-1; possibly TRBD1 for D (5 bases). The CDR3 length is 14 residues. The V and J ends lost 1 base and 6 bases respectively, with 10 bases between them. Germline V gene data show CDR1 as SGHAT and CDR2 as FQDESV (reference sequence).

This clonotype turned up a few times. The V gene is TRBV6-2 or TRBV6-3, the J gene TRBJ2-7; D unresolved. Per the germline V gene, CDR1 is MNHEY and CDR2 is SVGEGT. The CDR3 extends over 15 amino acids. Trimming took 7 bases from V and 0 from J, leaving 16 bases between them. CDR3 DNA: TGTGCCAGCATTAGGTCCCGGACGGGCTCCTACGAGCAGTACTTC. The encoded protein is CASIRSRTGSYEQYF.

The genes are TRBV13 and TRBJ2-7, with 11 nucleotides matching TRBD1. The CDR3 runs 14 residues. Unmatched junction bases numbered 6, after V lost 4 bases and J lost 7 bases. Germline V gene lookup returns CDR1 PRHDT and CDR2 FYEKMQ (reference sequence). The CDR3 sequence is CASSSWTGGEEQYF. DNA of the CDR3: TGTGCCAGCAGCTCTTGGACAGGGGGCGAGGAGCAGTACTTC.

This clonotype was counted between two and nine times. The rearrangement links TRBV6-5 to TRBJ2-2; D gene uncertain. The germline V gene encodes CDR1 MNHEY and CDR2 SVGAGI. V dropped 6 bases and J dropped 8 bases, with 10 bases sitting between them. The CDR3 contains 12 residues. The CDR3 loop is CASSSILGELFF. DNA for the CDR3: TGTGCCAGCAGCTCTATCTTAGGGGAGCTGTTTTTT.

This clonotype was seen more than once but under ten times. This chain uses TRBV5-1 with TRBJ2-7; possibly TRBD2 for D (6 bases). The ends were cut back, 1 base at V and 0 bases at J, with 8 bases in the middle. Germline V gene data show CDR1 as SGHRS and CDR2 as YFSETQ. This CDR3 region has 14 residues. The CDR3 DNA reads as TGCGCCAGCAGCTTGACTAGCACCTCCTACGAGCAGTACTTC. Protein sequence: CASSLTSTSYEQYF.

Many counts were recorded for this clonotype. The chain links TRBV6-6 to TRBJ2-7; 11 bases map to TRBD2. Per germline, CDR1 MNHNY and CDR2 SVGAGI (reference sequence). The trim removed 0 bases at V and 3 bases at J, leaving 7 bases unmatched. This CDR3 is 17 amino acids long. The CDR3 coding sequence is TGTGCCAGCAGTTACTCGAACTTACTAGCGGGAGTCTACGAGCAGTACTTC. Translation gives CASSYSNLLAGVYEQYF.

This rearrangement joins TRBV18 to TRBJ2-5; D is undetermined. The CDR3 contains 18 residues. Germline CDR1 KGHSH, CDR2 LQKENI. Between the trimmed V and J ends, which lost 1 base and 1 base, there was a span of 19 bases. In DNA, the CDR3 is TGTGCCAGCTCACCACGTCCGGCCCTTGGCCCAGTCCAAGAGACCCAGTACTTC. Protein product: CASSPRPALGPVQETQYF. Drawing the rest from reference TRBV18 and TRBJ2-5, the complete variable domain is NAGVMQNPRHLVRRRGQEARLRCSPMKGHSHVYWYRQLPEEGLKFMVYLQKENIIDESGMPKERFSAEFPKEGPSILRIQQVVRGDSAAYFCASSPRPALGPVQETQYFGPGTRLLVL.